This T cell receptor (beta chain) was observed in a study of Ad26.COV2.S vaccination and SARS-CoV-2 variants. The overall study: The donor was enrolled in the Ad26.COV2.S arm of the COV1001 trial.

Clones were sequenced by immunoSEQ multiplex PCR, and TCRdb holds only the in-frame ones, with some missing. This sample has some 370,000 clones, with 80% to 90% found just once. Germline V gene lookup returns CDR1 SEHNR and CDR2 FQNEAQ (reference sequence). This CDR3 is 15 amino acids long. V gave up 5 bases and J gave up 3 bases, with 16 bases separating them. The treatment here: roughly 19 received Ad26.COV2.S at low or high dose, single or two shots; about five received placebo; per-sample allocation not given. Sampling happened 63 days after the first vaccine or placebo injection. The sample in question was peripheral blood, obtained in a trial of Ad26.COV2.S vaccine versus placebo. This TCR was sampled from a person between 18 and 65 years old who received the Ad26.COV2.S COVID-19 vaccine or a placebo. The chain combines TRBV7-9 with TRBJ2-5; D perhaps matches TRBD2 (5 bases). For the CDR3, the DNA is TGTGCCAGCAGCCGGAACCGGACTGGGAAAGAGACCCAGTACTTC. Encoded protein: CASSRNRTGKETQYF.